This T cell receptor (beta chain) derives from a study of blood T cell repertoires in COVID-19. Overall study context: Italy, Spain and the United States were the sources of the convalescent and acute COVID-19 samples. The cDNA or gDNA used as material had been derived from T cells, B-cell-depleted T cells, or PBMCs.

As processed by the authors: Reference gene primer amplification gave nucleated cell count estimates. TCRdb keeps only in-frame clones here, not all; method: immunoSEQ multiplex PCR. That table gives V, J and clone size, and the DNA gave D and trimming. Seen here are about 280,000 clones, 65% to 90% observed once, and the top ten hold 5% to 6.5%. Input material: peripheral blood. This sequence was found in a man aged 45-65 years with active or convalescent COVID-19.

Written as DNA, the CDR3 is TGTGCCAGCAGCCACTTCTCAGGGAACATTCAGTACTTC. It translates to CASSHFSGNIQYF. This chain links TRBV3-1 (or the pseudogene TRBV3-2) with TRBJ2-4; maybe TRBD1 (5 bases). Germline assignment: CDR1 LGHDT and CDR2 YNNKEL (reference sequence). The CDR3 runs to 13 residues. V was shortened by 3 bases and J by 7 bases, with 10 bases between the two germline ends.